One and the same sample provided the 25 T cell receptor beta chains below, sequenced in a study of T cells in Graves' hyperthyroidism and ophthalmopathy. Researchers took RNA transcripts and amplified the TCR beta CDR3 regions from them. When the TCR CDR3 underwent first-round RT-PCR, the HTBI primer set was used. TCRdb reprocessed the multiplex PCR reads via MiXCR and lists one record per CDR3 protein. This sample has roughly 500,000 distinct CDR3 sequences, with about 45% found just once. Sequencing was carried out using peripheral blood or thyroid tissue (not recorded which). Receptors were obtained from an adult woman with Graves' disease, either hyperthyroidism or ophthalmopathy (not recorded which).

This clonotype was detected only a few times. This sequence joins TRBV29-1 and TRBJ2-7, with 9 bases that match TRBD1. This CDR3 is built from 14 residues. After removal of 7 bases from V and 5 bases from J, the junction contained 12 bases not matched to a gene. The V gene's germline CDR1 is SQVTM and CDR2 ANQGSEA. CDR3 bases: TGCAGCGCCTCACTGGACAGGGGAGGCGACGAGCAGTACTTC. It specifies CSASLDRGGDEQYF.

The V call is TRBV2, the J call TRBJ1-2; no clear D. CDR3 length: 15 amino acids. The V end was cut by 4 bases, the J end by 7 bases, with 19 bases between. CDR1 and CDR2 from the germline V gene are SNHLY and FYNNEI. CDR3 amino acids: CASSGVGPDPLGYTF. DNA for the CDR3: TGTGCCAGCAGTGGTGTCGGACCCGACCCACTTGGCTACACCTTC.

The CDR3 spells CTNVDRGRSNQPQHF. The CDR3 bases are TGTACCAACGTTGACAGGGGAAGATCAAATCAGCCCCAGCATTTT. This rearrangement joins TRBV7-2 to TRBJ1-5; the match to TRBD1 covers 8 bases. From germline, CDR1 is SGHTA and CDR2 FQGNSA. The CDR3 consists of 15 residues. Trimming took 10 bases from V and 4 from J; bases not matched to a gene: 12.

V and J are TRBV15 and TRBJ1-1; D not certain. CDR1 is LNHNV and CDR2 is YYDKDF in the germline V gene (reference sequence). The CDR3 length is 13 residues. The ends were cut back, 0 bases at V and 10 bases at J, with 12 bases in the middle. CDR3: CATSRDRAETAFF. CDR3 coding DNA: TGTGCCACCAGCAGAGACCGGGCCGAAACAGCTTTCTTT. Filled out from reference TRBV15 and TRBJ1-1, the complete variable domain reads DAMVIQNPRYQVTQFGKPVTLSCSQTLNHNVMYWYQQKSSQAPKLLFHYYDKDFNNEADTPDNFQSRRPNTSFCFLDIRSPGLGDTAMYLCATSRDRAETAFFGQGTRLTVV.

This clonotype was detected once. The rearrangement uses TRBV7-9 and TRBJ2-7, with TRBD2 matching 10 bases. Germline CDR1 reads SEHNR; CDR2 reads FQNEAQ (reference sequence). The trim removed 5 bases at V and 4 bases at J, leaving 17 bases unmatched. The CDR3 has 18 residues. CDR3 DNA: TGTGCCAGCAGCGTCTCCGACAGGGAGGGACTAGCGTCTTACGAGCAGTACTTC. Amino acid sequence: CASSVSDREGLASYEQYF.

This clonotype was seen ten or more times. V gene TRBV28 combines with J gene TRBJ1-4; D remains unclear. In germline, CDR1 is MDHEN, CDR2 SYDVKM. The CDR3 is made up of 14 amino acids. V was trimmed by 3 bases and J by 8 bases, leaving 13 bases between them. The CDR3 DNA sequence: TGTGCCAGCAGTTTGTCCGGGATTTCCGAAAAACTGTTTTTT. It yields the protein CASSLSGISEKLFF.

This rearrangement joins TRBV19 to TRBJ2-7, with 8 bases aligning to TRBD1. Germline V gene lookup returns CDR1 LNHDA and CDR2 SQIVND (reference sequence). CDR3 size: 12 residues. The ends lost 3 bases at V and 6 bases at J; junction bases unmatched: 1. The CDR3 region has the DNA TGTGCCAGTAGTATGACAGGGGCCGAGCAGTACTTC. Amino acids: CASSMTGAEQYF.

This chain uses TRBV29-1 with TRBJ2-7; 12 bases are a match to TRBD1. Germline V lookup: CDR1 SQVTM, CDR2 ANQGSEA. The CDR3 has 14 residues. After removal of 8 bases from V and 7 bases from J, the junction contained 12 bases not matched to a gene. The CDR3 DNA reads as TGCAGCATTGTTGCCGGGACAGGGGGCTATGAGCAGTACTTC. Translation: CSIVAGTGGYEQYF.

The V gene is TRBV3-1, the J gene TRBJ2-2, with D maybe TRBD2 (5 bases). The CDR3 spans 14 residues. Trimming took off 8 bases at V and 7 bases at J, with 17 bases between the two ends. Germline lookup yields CDR1 LGHDT and CDR2 YNNKEL (reference sequence). The CDR3 reads CASLSPGFGGELFF. The CDR3 coding sequence is TGTGCCAGCTTATCCCCGGGGTTTGGCGGGGAGCTGTTTTTT.

J is TRBJ1-1 and V is TRBV6-6; D gene uncertain. The CDR3 contains 11 residues. Per germline, CDR1 MNHNY and CDR2 SVGAGI (reference sequence). The V end lost 9 bases, the J end lost 2 bases, and 7 bases lay between the germline ends. The CDR3 protein is CASAINTEAFF. The CDR3 nucleotides read TGTGCCAGTGCGATTAACACTGAAGCTTTCTTT.

This clonotype was seen many times. The J gene is TRBJ1-4, the V gene TRBV7-2; maybe TRBD1 (5 bases). V lost 1 base to trimming and J lost 7 bases, with 13 bases between them. The CDR3 has 15 amino acids. The germline V gene has CDR1 SGHTA and CDR2 FQGNSA. The CDR3 coding sequence is TGTGCCAGCAGCTTAGGTGGGGGGATCGGTGAAAAACTGTTTTTT. The encoded protein is CASSLGGGIGEKLFF. Variable domain in full (rest from reference TRBV7-2 and TRBJ1-4): GAGVSQSPSNKVTEKGKDVELRCDPISGHTALYWYRQSLGQGLEFLIYFQGNSAPDKSGLPSDRFSAERTGGSVSTLTIQRTQQEDSAVYLCASSLGGGIGEKLFFGSGTQLSVL.

The chain combines TRBV2 with TRBJ1-5; D not resolved. The CDR3 runs 14 residues. V was shortened by 8 bases and J by 8 bases, with 19 bases between the two germline ends. Per the germline V gene, CDR1 is SNHLY and CDR2 is FYNNEI. The CDR3 loop is CASEEGGGFEPQHF. The CDR3 nucleotides read TGTGCCAGCGAGGAGGGCGGCGGGTTTGAGCCCCAGCATTTT.

Only a few counts were recorded for this clonotype. The chain combines TRBV6-5 with TRBJ1-1; 7 bases are shared with TRBD1. The ends lost 7 bases at V and 2 bases at J; junction bases unmatched: 7. The length of the CDR3 is 14 residues. The V gene's germline CDR1 is MNHEY and CDR2 SVGAGI. The CDR3 coding sequence is TGTGCCAGCAATAAGGACAGGCTTAACACTGAAGCTTTCTTT. Translated: CASNKDRLNTEAFF.

This clonotype has more than one count but fewer than ten. The chain uses TRBV10-3 and TRBJ2-7; 8 nucleotides agree with TRBD1. Trimming cost V 4 bases and J 0 bases; bases outside gene matches: 2. Germline V gene sequence: CDR1 ENHRY, CDR2 SYGVKD. The CDR3 consists of 14 residues. CDR3 protein: CAISGGQDSYEQYF. CDR3 coding DNA: TGTGCCATCAGTGGGGGACAGGACTCCTACGAGCAGTACTTC.

The chain joins TRBV30 to TRBJ1-2; tentatively, D is TRBD1 (6 bases). Germline V gives CDR1 GTSNPN, CDR2 SVGIG (reference sequence). V was pared by 0 bases and J by 3 bases, with 11 bases between. The CDR3 runs 14 residues. This CDR3 is CAWSVLNRDYGYTF. The CDR3, as DNA: TGTGCCTGGAGTGTACTTAACAGGGACTATGGCTACACCTTC.

This clonotype came up many times. The chain recombines TRBV20-1 with TRBJ1-1; 7 nucleotides align to TRBD1. J lost 8 bases, V lost 1 base, and 1 base had no gene match. Germline loops: CDR1 DFQATT, CDR2 SNEGSKA (reference sequence). This CDR3 contains 11 residues. The CDR3 nucleotides read TGCAGTGCTAGAGGGACAGGAGAAGCTTTCTTT. It translates to CSARGTGEAFF.

This clonotype occurred many times. This rearrangement joins TRBV20-1 to TRBJ1-5; 8 bases agree with TRBD1. Germline trimming cut 3 bases from V and 3 bases from J; bases unmatched to any gene: 4. Germline values: CDR1 DFQATT, CDR2 SNEGSKA (reference sequence). The CDR3 spans 14 residues. CDR3 bases: TGCAGTGCTAGGATGGGACAGGTCAATCAGCCCCAGCATTTT. It translates to CSARMGQVNQPQHF.

Many counts were recorded for this clonotype. This chain links TRBV20-1 with TRBJ2-5, with TRBD2 identical over 13 bases. CDR1 is DFQATT, CDR2 SNEGSKA, per germline (reference sequence). The CDR3 is made up of 16 amino acids. V shed 6 bases and J 4 bases; nucleotides not matched to a gene: 11. CDR3 loop: CSAHGTSGMVGETQYF. The CDR3 coding sequence is TGCAGTGCCCACGGGACTAGCGGGATGGTAGGAGAGACCCAGTACTTC.

The CDR3 DNA reads TGTGCCAGCAGCTTGCCGGGGTCGACCCAGTACTTC. Protein: CASSLPGSTQYF. The V and J genes are TRBV7-9 and TRBJ2-5; TRBD2 might be the D (5 bases). Germline V gene data show CDR1 as SEHNR and CDR2 as FQNEAQ (reference sequence). This CDR3 region has 12 residues. V lost 3 bases to trimming and J lost 7 bases, with 9 bases between them.

The J gene is TRBJ2-7, the V gene TRBV10-3; 12 bases line up with TRBD2. Germline CDR1 ENHRY, CDR2 SYGVKD. V shed 7 bases and J 2 bases; nucleotides not matched to a gene: 6. The CDR3 consists of 15 residues. CDR3 sequence (DNA): TGTGCCATCAATACAGGACTAGCGGGGCCCTACGAGCAGTACTTC. Its translation: CAINTGLAGPYEQYF.

This clonotype was recorded at least ten times. The chain has TRBV4-1 and TRBJ1-2; 7 bases fit TRBD1. J was trimmed by 0 bases and V by 4 bases; bases with no gene match: 8. The CDR3 spans 16 residues. In germline, CDR1 is MGHRA, CDR2 YSYEKL. CDR3 sequence: CASSRGTEVTNYGYTF. CDR3 sequence (DNA): TGCGCCAGCAGCCGAGGGACAGAAGTTACTAACTATGGCTACACCTTC.

This chain links TRBV6-2 or TRBV6-3 with TRBJ1-2; D unclear. The V gene's germline CDR1 is MNHEY and CDR2 SVGEGT. Trimming stripped 2 bases from V and 8 bases from J, with 9 bases between. The length of the CDR3 is 12 residues. The CDR3 loop is CASSYRAAGYTF. In nucleotides, the CDR3 is TGTGCCAGCAGTTACCGTGCCGCGGGCTACACCTTC.

This clonotype was counted between two and nine times. The chain employs TRBV15 and TRBJ1-4, with D tentatively TRBD1 (5 bases). Trimming shortened V by 2 bases and J by 4 bases, and 11 bases separated the two germline ends. Germline CDR1 reads LNHNV; CDR2 reads YYDKDF (reference sequence). The CDR3 has 15 residues. The CDR3 nucleotides are TGTGCCACCAGCAGAAATGGGAGGGGTAATGAAAAACTGTTTTTT. It specifies CATSRNGRGNEKLFF. The whole variable domain, remainder taken from reference TRBV15 and TRBJ1-4, is DAMVIQNPRYQVTQFGKPVTLSCSQTLNHNVMYWYQQKSSQAPKLLFHYYDKDFNNEADTPDNFQSRRPNTSFCFLDIRSPGLGDTAMYLCATSRNGRGNEKLFFGSGTQLSVL.

In this sample, this clonotype turned up many times. The CDR3 is CSANLAGSSYEQYF. The DNA of the CDR3 is TGCAGTGCCAACCTAGCGGGAAGCTCCTACGAGCAGTACTTC. The gene calls are TRBV20-1 and TRBJ2-7; 9 nucleotides line up with TRBD2. The germline gives CDR1 DFQATT, CDR2 SNEGSKA (reference sequence). Trimming at V came to 6 bases and at J to 0 bases, leaving 6 bases not matched to a gene. The CDR3 runs 14 residues.

V and J are TRBV4-3 and TRBJ1-5, with D perhaps TRBD1 (5 bases). The germline V and J ends were trimmed by 0 bases and 5 bases, with 11 bases remaining between them. CDR1 is LGHNA, CDR2 YSLEER, per germline. This CDR3 spans 15 amino acids. CDR3 sequence reads: CASSQEYRSYQPQHF. The CDR3 coding sequence is TGCGCCAGCAGCCAAGAATACAGGTCTTATCAGCCCCAGCATTTT.